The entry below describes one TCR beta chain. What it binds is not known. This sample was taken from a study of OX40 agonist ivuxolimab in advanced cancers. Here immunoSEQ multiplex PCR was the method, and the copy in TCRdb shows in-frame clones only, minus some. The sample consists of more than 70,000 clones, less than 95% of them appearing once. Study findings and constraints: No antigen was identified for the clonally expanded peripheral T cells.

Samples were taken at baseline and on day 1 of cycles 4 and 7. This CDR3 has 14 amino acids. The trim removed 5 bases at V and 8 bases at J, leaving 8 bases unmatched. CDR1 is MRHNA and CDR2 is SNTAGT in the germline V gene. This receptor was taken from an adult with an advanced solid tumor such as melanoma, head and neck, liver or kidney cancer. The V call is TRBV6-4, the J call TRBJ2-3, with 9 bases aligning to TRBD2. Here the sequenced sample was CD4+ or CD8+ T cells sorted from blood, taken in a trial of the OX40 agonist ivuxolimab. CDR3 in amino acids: CASSPTSGGGTQYF. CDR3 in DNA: TGTGCCAGCAGTCCGACTAGCGGAGGGGGTACGCAGTATTTT.